This T cell receptor (beta chain) was recorded in a study of CD8+ T cells in alopecia areata. Study context: Patients in the study were on tofacitinib for 6 to 18 months, then off it for 6 months. Whole-study findings and limits: Affected scalp, especially in alopecia totalis/universalis, had a higher clonality than normal scalp did.

The CDR3 length is 19 residues. In germline, CDR1 is SGHDT, CDR2 YYEEEE. The J segment lost 4 bases and the V segment lost 0 bases, leaving 13 bases of the junction unmatched. Note on this clone: The antigen remains unidentified.

As the sequencing template, cDNA was produced by extracting RNA and reverse transcribing it. Sequencing was performed with immunoSEQ multiplex PCR; in TCRdb, only in-frame clones are kept and a portion is missing. The sample lists 150,000 or so clones; around 86% were seen once. The sample in question was CD8+ T cells sorted from blood, obtained at week 0. The chain couples TRBV5-6 to TRBJ2-2; 9 positions agree with TRBD1. The clonotype comes from a human donor with alopecia areata. CDR3 coding DNA: TGTGCCAGCAGCTTGGACCCCCCCCGGGACAGGGAGTCCACCGGGGAGCTGTTTTTT. Translating gives CASSLDPPRDRESTGELFF.